One and the same sample provided the 10 T cell receptor beta chains below, sequenced in a study of CD8+ T cells in alopecia areata. In each case, RNA was isolated and then reverse transcribed into cDNA as the sequencing template. The method was immunoSEQ multiplex PCR; TCRdb's version includes in-frame clones alone and lacks a portion of them. In the table there are around 200,000 clones, roughly 59% of which are singletons. Sequencing used CD4+ T cells sorted from blood, obtained at week 0. The receptors come from a human donor with alopecia areata.

This clone was seen just once. This chain uses TRBV10-3 with TRBJ2-7, with D maybe TRBD2 (6 bases). The germline V and J ends were trimmed by 6 bases and 11 bases, with 14 bases remaining between them. Germline lookup yields CDR1 ENHRY and CDR2 SYGVKD. The CDR3 sequence is 11 residues long. This CDR3 reads CAISAGDFEYF. The CDR3 nucleotides are TGTGCCATCAGCGCCGGGGACTTCGAGTACTTC.

The table lists this clone with a count of one. The V and J genes are TRBV29-1 and TRBJ1-5; TRBD1 matches at 9 bases. Germline V gives CDR1 SQVTM, CDR2 ANQGSEA. Trimming took 4 bases from V and 6 from J; bases not matched to a gene: 16. The CDR3 has 17 residues. The chain's CDR3 is CSVGSKLDRGRGQPQHF. The CDR3 nucleotides read TGCAGCGTTGGATCTAAACTGGACAGGGGCCGCGGTCAGCCCCAGCATTTT. The variable domain in full, with the rest retrieved from reference TRBV29-1 and TRBJ1-5, is SAVISQKPSRDICQRGTSLTIQCQVDSQVTMMFWYRQQPGQSLTLIATANQGSEATYESGFVIDKFPISRPNLTFSTLTVSNMSPEDSSIYLCSVGSKLDRGRGQPQHFGDGTRLSIL.

The CDR3 here is CASSALGRGDTDTQYF. In DNA form, the CDR3 reads TGTGCCAGCAGCGCATTAGGGAGGGGAGACACAGATACGCAGTATTTT. The chain recombines TRBV9 with TRBJ2-3; 7 bases map to TRBD2. Germline V gene data show CDR1 as SGDLS and CDR2 as YYNGEE. The CDR3 length is 16 residues. Losses at the gene ends were 3 bases for V and 2 bases for J; bases not matched to a gene: 9.

The chain recombines TRBV9 with TRBJ2-3, with TRBD2 as a possible D gene (5 bases). Looked up from germline, CDR1 is SGDLS and CDR2 is YYNGEE. The germline V and J ends were trimmed by 4 bases and 0 bases, with 12 bases remaining between them. There are 15 residues in the CDR3. In DNA form, the CDR3 reads TGTGCCAGCAGCTCCGGGGTGCTTAGCACAGATACGCAGTATTTT. Translation: CASSSGVLSTDTQYF.

In DNA, the CDR3 is TGTGCCAGCAGCTTCGATCGCGATTCACCCCTCCACTTT. Residues: CASSFDRDSPLHF. The J gene is TRBJ1-6, the V gene TRBV5-6; D remains ambiguous. This CDR3 contains 13 residues. Trimming pared 2 bases from V and 8 bases from J, leaving 8 bases between. Germline V gives CDR1 SGHDT, CDR2 YYEEEE.

The rearrangement uses TRBV30 and TRBJ1-1; possible D gene TRBD1, 6 bases. Per germline, CDR1 GTSNPN and CDR2 SVGIG (reference sequence). The germline V and J ends were trimmed by 2 bases and 8 bases, with 12 bases remaining between them. CDR3 length equals 12 residues. This chain's CDR3 is CAWSPHGQEAFF. The CDR3, as DNA: TGTGCCTGGAGTCCTCATGGACAGGAAGCTTTCTTT.

This chain joins TRBV30 and TRBJ2-3; D is unresolved. The CDR3 runs 15 residues. Germline CDR1 reads GTSNPN; CDR2 reads SVGIG (reference sequence). The V gene lost 0 bases and the J gene lost 0 bases, with 10 bases spanning the gap. CDR3 sequence (DNA): TGTGCCTGGAGTGTGGCAGTCACTAGCACAGATACGCAGTATTTT. Protein product: CAWSVAVTSTDTQYF.

This clone appeared a few times. Other nucleotide sequences from this sample produce the same CDR3. V usage is TRBV29-1 and J usage is TRBJ1-1; 9 bases line up with TRBD1. Germline values: CDR1 SQVTM, CDR2 ANQGSEA. The CDR3 has 13 residues. J gave up 5 bases and V 6 bases, and 7 bases lay outside the gene matches. Here the CDR3 DNA reads TGCAGCGTCGGCGGACAGGGGAGTACTGAAGCTTTCTTT. It translates to CSVGGQGSTEAFF.

In this sample, this clone turned up a few times. This chain joins TRBV10-3 and TRBJ2-5; unclear D gene. Germline V gives CDR1 ENHRY, CDR2 SYGVKD. This CDR3 has 11 residues. The V gene lost 2 bases and the J gene lost 5 bases, with 3 bases spanning the gap. DNA of the CDR3: TGTGCCATCAGTGAGCAGGAGACCCAGTACTTC. It yields the protein CAISEQETQYF.

The table lists this clone with a count of one. CDR3 in DNA: TGTGCCTGGAGAGGTTTGGGACAGAGTTATGGCTACACCTTC. This gives the protein CAWRGLGQSYGYTF. The chain employs TRBV30 and TRBJ1-2; 7 bases are shared with TRBD1. Germline V gene sequence: CDR1 GTSNPN, CDR2 SVGIG (reference sequence). Unmatched junction bases numbered 9, after V lost 3 bases and J lost 5 bases. The CDR3 sequence is 14 residues long. Together with reference TRBV30 and TRBJ1-2, the CDR3 gives the full variable domain: SQTIHQWPATLVQPVGSPLSLECTVEGTSNPNLYWYRQAAGRGLQLLFYSVGIGQISSEVPQNLSASRPQDRQFILSSKKLLLSDSGFYLCAWRGLGQSYGYTFGSGTRLTVV.